The 10 T cell receptor beta chains presented below share a single source sample, sequenced in a study of T cell changes during pregnancy in multiple sclerosis. Profiling relied on immunoSEQ multiplex PCR, and the TCRdb table lists in-frame clones only, not all of them. The sample carries approximately 21,000 clones, over 80% recorded once. The material sequenced was CD8+ T cells from peripheral blood mononuclear cells, taken in the first trimester of pregnancy. The source of these receptors is a female donor in good health, enrolled as a control in a pregnancy study.

The chain couples TRBV4-3 to TRBJ2-1, with no clear D. With 0 bases removed from V and 2 bases from J, the gap between germline ends came to 11 bases. There are 16 residues in the CDR3. CDR1 LGHNA and CDR2 YSLEER come from the germline V gene. DNA for the CDR3: TGCGCCAGCAGCCAAGATTTTGTAAGCACCTACAATGAGCAGTTCTTC. Its protein product is CASSQDFVSTYNEQFF.

The chain uses TRBV5-3 and TRBJ2-5; 7 bases match TRBD2. TRBV5-3 is noted as an ORF with a role that remains uncertain. This CDR3 is built from 13 residues. The V and J ends lost 8 bases and 6 bases, in that order; junction bases with no gene match: 10. DNA for the CDR3: TGTGCCAGCAGCCCAGGACTAGAGCAGACCCAGTACTTC. Its protein is CASSPGLEQTQYF.

This clone was picked up a small number of times. CDR3: CASLGGGQPQHF. In DNA, the CDR3 is TGTGCCAGCCTCGGCGGCGGTCAGCCCCAGCATTTT. The chain links TRBV28 to TRBJ1-5, with D hard to call. The CDR3 runs to 12 residues. V lost 8 bases and J lost 6, with 11 bases in between. Per germline, CDR1 MDHEN and CDR2 SYDVKM.

The chain uses TRBV6-5 and TRBJ2-7, with D possibly being TRBD1 (5 bases). There are 14 residues in the CDR3. Trimming pared 2 bases from V and 4 bases from J, leaving 12 bases between. Germline CDR1 and CDR2: MNHEY and SVGAGI. The DNA of the CDR3 is TGTGCCAGCAGTTACGGCAGGGTTCCTTACGAGCAGTACTTC. This sequence encodes CASSYGRVPYEQYF.

The gene calls are TRBV27 and TRBJ2-4; TRBD2 is a possible D gene (6 bases). Germline-derived CDR1 and CDR2 are MNHEY and SMNVEV (reference sequence). There are 16 residues in the CDR3. V dropped 2 bases and J dropped 3 bases, with 14 bases sitting between them. CDR3: CASSLGGPRVKNIQYF. The CDR3 DNA reads as TGTGCCAGCAGTTTAGGAGGGCCACGGGTCAAAAACATTCAGTACTTC.

The chain links TRBV29-1 to TRBJ2-1; no definite D call. Trimming took off 1 base at V and 2 bases at J, with 3 bases between the two ends. Germline assignment: CDR1 SQVTM and CDR2 ANQGSEA. This CDR3 has 12 residues. CDR3 nucleotides: TGCAGCGTTGAAGCGGCCTACAATGAGCAGTTCTTC. As protein: CSVEAAYNEQFF.

This rearrangement joins TRBV9 to TRBJ2-1; tentatively, D is TRBD2 (7 bases). The CDR3 consists of 16 residues. Germline V gives CDR1 SGDLS, CDR2 YYNGEE. The V end lost 8 bases, the J end lost 0 bases, and 18 bases lay between the germline ends. The CDR3 region has the DNA TGTGCCAGTGCGGGTGCGGGGGCGAGCTCCTACAATGAGCAGTTCTTC. Amino acid sequence: CASAGAGASSYNEQFF.

CDR3 protein: CASSDSPQGEAFF. Written as DNA, the CDR3 is TGTGCCAGCAGTGACTCACCTCAGGGAGAAGCTTTCTTT. This chain uses TRBV6-4 with TRBJ1-1; possibly TRBD1 for D (5 bases). CDR1 is MRHNA, CDR2 SNTAGT, per germline. Trimming removed 0 bases from V and 8 bases from J, with 10 bases in between. The CDR3 runs to 13 residues.

The chain combines TRBV7-9 with TRBJ1-5; perhaps TRBD1 as D (5 bases). The CDR3 spans 14 residues. Germline CDR1 and CDR2: SEHNR and FQNEAQ (reference sequence). Deletions cut 4 bases from V and 3 bases from J, with 10 bases between. The CDR3 here is CASSSGHLNQPQHF. The DNA for the CDR3 is TGTGCCAGCAGCTCCGGACACCTCAATCAGCCCCAGCATTTT. Based on the CDR3 plus reference TRBV7-9 and TRBJ1-5, the full variable domain is DTGVSQNPRHKITKRGQNVTFRCDPISEHNRLYWYRQTLGQGPEFLTYFQNEAQLEKSRLLSDRFSAERPKGSFSTLEIQRTEQGDSAMYLCASSSGHLNQPQHFGDGTRLSIL.

The rearrangement links TRBV5-6 to TRBJ2-5; 9 bases are shared with TRBD1. J gave up 4 bases and V 5 bases, and 15 bases lay outside the gene matches. The CDR3 extends over 17 amino acids. Germline-derived CDR1 and CDR2 are SGHDT and YYEEEE. The CDR3 sequence: CASSFGTGGAGPETQYF. The DNA for the CDR3 is TGTGCCAGCAGTTTCGGAACAGGGGGCGCGGGCCCAGAGACCCAGTACTTC. Full variable domain (rest looked up from reference TRBV5-6 and TRBJ2-5): DAGVTQSPTHLIKTRGQQVTLRCSPKSGHDTVSWYQQALGQGPQFIFQYYEEEERQRGNFPDRFSGHQFPNYSSELNVNALLLGDSALYLCASSFGTGGAGPETQYFGPGTRLLVL.